The 13 T cell receptor beta chains given below trace back to one sample, sequenced in a study of CD8+ T cells in alopecia areata. Extraction and reverse transcription of RNA yielded cDNA as the sequencing template. Assay used: immunoSEQ multiplex PCR; TCRdb lists only in-frame clones, some missing. The data show more than 150,000 clones, with 50% to 60% seen just once and approximately 14% held by the top ten. The sequencing used CD4+ T cells sorted from blood, collected at week 0. The receptor set was obtained from a human donor with alopecia areata.

V is TRBV29-1 and J is TRBJ1-1; possible D gene TRBD1, 5 bases. This CDR3 contains 12 residues. Germline V lookup: CDR1 SQVTM, CDR2 ANQGSEA. Trimming cost V 5 bases and J 5 bases, with 12 bases left between them. The chain's CDR3 is CSVRQGRTEAFF. DNA for the CDR3: TGCAGCGTTCGCCAGGGTCGGACTGAAGCTTTCTTT.

In this sample, this clone turned up a few times. This chain uses TRBV20-1 with TRBJ2-7; a possible D gene is TRBD1 (5 bases). Per the germline V gene, CDR1 is DFQATT and CDR2 is SNEGSKA (reference sequence). The CDR3 covers 11 residues. Trimming left V 7 bases short and J 8 bases short, with 15 bases between. The DNA of the CDR3 is TGCAGTGTTATCTCAGGGTTGAAGCAGTACTTC. Residues: CSVISGLKQYF.

V and J are TRBV21-1 and TRBJ1-3. TRBV21-1 constitutes a pseudogene. The CDR3 covers 15 residues. CDR3 sequence reads: CASTNGRTSGNTIYF. The DNA of the CDR3 is TGTGCCAGCACCAACGGACGGACCTCTGGAAACACCATATATTTT.

The chain employs TRBV9 and TRBJ1-6; 7 bases line up with TRBD1. This CDR3 has 18 residues. V shed 3 bases, J shed 7 bases, and the junction held 16 bases outside the gene matches. In germline, CDR1 is SGDLS, CDR2 YYNGEE. This CDR3 is CASSARTGAGPTNSPLHF. The CDR3 DNA reads TGTGCCAGCAGCGCACGAACAGGGGCAGGGCCTACAAATTCACCCCTCCACTTT.

This rearrangement joins TRBV6-5 to TRBJ2-7, with D possibly TRBD2 on 5 matching bases. There are 13 residues in the CDR3. Germline CDR1 and CDR2: MNHEY and SVGAGI. Between the trimmed V and J ends, which lost 7 bases and 3 bases, there was a span of 13 bases. The CDR3 nucleotides are TGTGCCAGCATTGCGACACGGGGCTACGAGCAGTACTTC. It codes for CASIATRGYEQYF.

This clone has a handful of counts. The CDR3 nucleotides are TGTGCCAGCAGCGCGACTCCCCTAGACACAGATACGCAGTATTTT. This codes for CASSATPLDTDTQYF. This chain joins TRBV9 and TRBJ2-3; D remains unclear. The V gene lost 3 bases and the J gene lost 2 bases, with 13 bases spanning the gap. CDR1 and CDR2 from the germline V gene are SGDLS and YYNGEE. This CDR3 contains 15 residues.

The chain carries TRBV6-5 and TRBJ2-1, with TRBD1 matching 9 bases. The CDR3 sequence is 14 residues long. J was trimmed by 4 bases and V by 6 bases; bases with no gene match: 4. The germline V gene encodes CDR1 MNHEY and CDR2 SVGAGI. The CDR3 loop is CASSPGTGYNEQFF. In DNA, the CDR3 is TGTGCCAGCAGCCCCGGGACAGGGTACAATGAGCAGTTCTTC.

The V and J genes are TRBV5-1 and TRBJ2-7, with no clear D. The germline V gene has CDR1 SGHRS and CDR2 YFSETQ. The V end lost 5 bases, the J end lost 4 bases, and 10 bases lay between the germline ends. The CDR3 is made up of 12 amino acids. The CDR3 region is CASSKGGYEQYF. In nucleotides, the CDR3 is TGCGCCAGCAGTAAGGGTGGGTACGAGCAGTACTTC.

The CDR3 loop reads CASSGSTGGQETQYF. CDR3 coding DNA: TGTGCCAGCAGTGGGTCGACAGGGGGTCAAGAGACCCAGTACTTC. V and J are TRBV6-4 and TRBJ2-5, with 9 bases fitting TRBD1. The CDR3 spans 15 residues. Trimming at V came to 4 bases and at J to 2 bases, leaving 5 bases not matched to a gene. In germline, CDR1 is MRHNA, CDR2 SNTAGT.

The V gene is TRBV7-2, the J gene TRBJ2-1, with D possibly TRBD2 on 6 matching bases. Germline V gene sequence: CDR1 SGHTA, CDR2 FQGNSA. V lost 0 bases and J 5 bases, leaving 17 bases between the germline ends. This CDR3 has 17 residues. The DNA of the CDR3 is TGTGCCAGCAGCTTAGCCTCGACCGGGGGTGCCAACAATGAGCAGTTCTTC. Translated: CASSLASTGGANNEQFF.

J is TRBJ2-1 and V is TRBV5-1; 8 bases are shared with TRBD2. Trimming took 3 bases from V and 0 from J; bases not matched to a gene: 11. The CDR3 has 18 residues. CDR1 and CDR2 from the germline V gene are SGHRS and YFSETQ. DNA for the CDR3: TGCGCCAGCAGCTCCATGGCGGGGGGACCAAGCTCCTACAATGAGCAGTTCTTC. It specifies CASSSMAGGPSSYNEQFF.

This clone was detected a few times. V usage is TRBV7-2 and J usage is TRBJ2-4, with D maybe TRBD2 (5 bases). The ends were cut back, 3 bases at V and 7 bases at J, with 10 bases in the middle. Germline V CDR1 and CDR2: SGHTA, FQGNSA. CDR3 length equals 13 residues. CDR3 sequence: CASSFEGWNIQYF. In DNA, the CDR3 is TGTGCCAGCAGCTTCGAGGGTTGGAACATTCAGTACTTC.

This clone was picked up one time. V is TRBV15 and J is TRBJ1-5; no firm D call. Germline CDR1 LNHNV, CDR2 YYDKDF (reference sequence). With 4 bases removed from V and 2 bases from J, the gap between germline ends came to 9 bases. This CDR3 region has 14 residues. The CDR3 protein is CATSTRRGNQPQHF. CDR3 nucleotides: TGTGCCACCAGCACGCGGAGGGGCAATCAGCCCCAGCATTTT.